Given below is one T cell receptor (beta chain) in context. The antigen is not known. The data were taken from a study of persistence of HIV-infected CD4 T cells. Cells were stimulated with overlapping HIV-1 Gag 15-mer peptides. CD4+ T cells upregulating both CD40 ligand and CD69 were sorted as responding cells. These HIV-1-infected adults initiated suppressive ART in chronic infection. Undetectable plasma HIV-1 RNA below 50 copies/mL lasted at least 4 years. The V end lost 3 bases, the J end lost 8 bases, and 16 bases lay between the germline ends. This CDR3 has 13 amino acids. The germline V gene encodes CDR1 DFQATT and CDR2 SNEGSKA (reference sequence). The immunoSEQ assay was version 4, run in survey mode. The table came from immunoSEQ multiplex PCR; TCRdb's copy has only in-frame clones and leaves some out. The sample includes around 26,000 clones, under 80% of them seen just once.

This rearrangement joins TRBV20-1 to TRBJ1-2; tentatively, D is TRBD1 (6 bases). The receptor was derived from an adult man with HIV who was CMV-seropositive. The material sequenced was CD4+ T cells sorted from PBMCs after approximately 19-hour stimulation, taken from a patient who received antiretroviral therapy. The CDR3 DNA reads TGCAGTGCTAGTTGGGAGGGGGGTTTAGGCTACACCTTC. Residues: CSASWEGGLGYTF.